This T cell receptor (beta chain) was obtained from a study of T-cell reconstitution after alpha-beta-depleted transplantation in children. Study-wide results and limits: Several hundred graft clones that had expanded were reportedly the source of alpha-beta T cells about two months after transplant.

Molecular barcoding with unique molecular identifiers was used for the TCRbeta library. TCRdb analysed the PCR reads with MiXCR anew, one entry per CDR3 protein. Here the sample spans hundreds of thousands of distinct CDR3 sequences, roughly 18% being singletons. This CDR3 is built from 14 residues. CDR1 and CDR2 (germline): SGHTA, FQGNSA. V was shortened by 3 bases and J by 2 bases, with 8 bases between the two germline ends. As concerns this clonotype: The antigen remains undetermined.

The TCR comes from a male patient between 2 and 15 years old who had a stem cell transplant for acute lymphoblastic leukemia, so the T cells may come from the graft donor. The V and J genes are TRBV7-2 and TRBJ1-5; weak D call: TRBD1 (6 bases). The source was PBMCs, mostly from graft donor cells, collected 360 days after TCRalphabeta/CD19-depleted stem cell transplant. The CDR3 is CASSLRQGNQPQHF. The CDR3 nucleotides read TGTGCCAGCAGCTTGAGACAGGGCAATCAGCCCCAGCATTTT.